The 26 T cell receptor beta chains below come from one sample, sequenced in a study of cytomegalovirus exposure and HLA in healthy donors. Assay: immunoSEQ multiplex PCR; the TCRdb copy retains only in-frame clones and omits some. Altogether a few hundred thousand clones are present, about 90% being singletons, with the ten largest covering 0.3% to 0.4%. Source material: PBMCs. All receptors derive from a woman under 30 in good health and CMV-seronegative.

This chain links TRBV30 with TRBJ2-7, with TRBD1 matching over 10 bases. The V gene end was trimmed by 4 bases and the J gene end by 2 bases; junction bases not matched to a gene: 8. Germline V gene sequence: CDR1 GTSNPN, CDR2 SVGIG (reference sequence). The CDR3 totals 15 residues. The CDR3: CAWISPGTGAYEQYF. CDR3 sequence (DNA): TGTGCCTGGATATCCCCCGGGACAGGGGCCTACGAGCAGTACTTC.

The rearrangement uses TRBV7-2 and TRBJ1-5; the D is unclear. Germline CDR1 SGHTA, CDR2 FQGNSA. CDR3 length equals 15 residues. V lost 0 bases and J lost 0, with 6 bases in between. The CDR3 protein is CASSLAHYSNQPQHF. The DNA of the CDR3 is TGTGCCAGCAGCTTAGCTCACTATAGCAATCAGCCCCAGCATTTT. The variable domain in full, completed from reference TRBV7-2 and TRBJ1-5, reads GAGVSQSPSNKVTEKGKDVELRCDPISGHTALYWYRQSLGQGLEFLIYFQGNSAPDKSGLPSDRFSAERTGGSVSTLTIQRTQQEDSAVYLCASSLAHYSNQPQHFGDGTRLSIL.

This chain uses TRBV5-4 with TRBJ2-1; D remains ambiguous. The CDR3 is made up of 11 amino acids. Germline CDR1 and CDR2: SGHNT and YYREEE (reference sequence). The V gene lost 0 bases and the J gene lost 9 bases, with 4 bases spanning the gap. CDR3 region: CASSLGSEQFF. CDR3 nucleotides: TGTGCCAGCAGCTTGGGGAGTGAGCAGTTCTTC.

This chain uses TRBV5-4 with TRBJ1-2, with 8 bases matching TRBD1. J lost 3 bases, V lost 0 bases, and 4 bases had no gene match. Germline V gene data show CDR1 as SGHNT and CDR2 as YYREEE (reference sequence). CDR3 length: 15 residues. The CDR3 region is CASSLATGGDYGYTF. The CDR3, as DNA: TGTGCCAGCAGCTTGGCCACAGGGGGAGACTATGGCTACACCTTC. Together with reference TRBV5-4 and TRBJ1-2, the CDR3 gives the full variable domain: ETGVTQSPTHLIKTRGQQVTLRCSSQSGHNTVSWYQQALGQGPQFIFQYYREEENGRGNFPPRFSGLQFPNYSSELNVNALELDDSALYLCASSLATGGDYGYTFGSGTRLTVV.

The CDR3: CASSLWTSGGDTGELFF. In nucleotides, the CDR3 is TGTGCCAGCAGCCTATGGACTAGCGGGGGGGACACCGGGGAGCTGTTTTTT. The chain links TRBV7-9 to TRBJ2-2; TRBD2 matches 15 bases. The CDR3 contains 17 residues. In germline, CDR1 is SEHNR, CDR2 FQNEAQ (reference sequence). The junction had 4 bases not matched to a gene; V was cut back by 5 bases and J by 3 bases. The complete variable domain, with remaining parts taken from reference TRBV7-9 and TRBJ2-2, reads DTGVSQNPRHKITKRGQNVTFRCDPISEHNRLYWYRQTLGQGPEFLTYFQNEAQLEKSRLLSDRFSAERPKGSFSTLEIQRTEQGDSAMYLCASSLWTSGGDTGELFFGEGSRLTVL.

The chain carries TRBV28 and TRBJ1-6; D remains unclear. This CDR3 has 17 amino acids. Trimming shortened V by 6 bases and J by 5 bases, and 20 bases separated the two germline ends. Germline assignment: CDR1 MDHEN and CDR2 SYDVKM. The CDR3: CASRRAGGIRNNSPLHF. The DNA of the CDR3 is TGTGCCAGCAGGAGGGCAGGTGGGATAAGAAATAATTCACCCCTCCACTTT.

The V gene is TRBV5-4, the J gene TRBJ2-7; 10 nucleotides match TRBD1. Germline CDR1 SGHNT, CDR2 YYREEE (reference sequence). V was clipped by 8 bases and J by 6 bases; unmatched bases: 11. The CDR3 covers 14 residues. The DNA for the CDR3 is TGTGCCAGTACTACCGGGACAGGGGTTTCCGAGCAGTACTTC. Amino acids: CASTTGTGVSEQYF.

The CDR3 sequence: CASSLIGGYGRKEAFF. The CDR3 DNA reads as TGTGCCAGCAGTTTAATTGGTGGGTACGGCAGGAAAGAAGCTTTCTTT. The rearrangement uses TRBV28 and TRBJ1-1; D remains unclear. Germline assignment: CDR1 MDHEN and CDR2 SYDVKM. CDR3 length: 16 amino acids. Trimming removed 2 bases from V and 8 bases from J, with 21 bases in between.

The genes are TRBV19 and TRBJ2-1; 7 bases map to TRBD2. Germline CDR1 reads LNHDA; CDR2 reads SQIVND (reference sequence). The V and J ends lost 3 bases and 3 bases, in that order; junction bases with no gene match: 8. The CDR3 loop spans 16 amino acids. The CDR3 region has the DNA TGTGCCAGTAGTATGGCCATAGCGGGTTACTACAATGAGCAGTTCTTC. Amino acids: CASSMAIAGYYNEQFF.

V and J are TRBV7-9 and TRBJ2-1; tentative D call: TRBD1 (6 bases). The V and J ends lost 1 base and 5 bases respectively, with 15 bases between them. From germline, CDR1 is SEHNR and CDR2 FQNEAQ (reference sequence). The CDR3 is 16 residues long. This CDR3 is CASSLEGRGQDNEQFF. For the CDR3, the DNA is TGTGCCAGCAGCTTAGAGGGTCGGGGACAAGACAATGAGCAGTTCTTC.

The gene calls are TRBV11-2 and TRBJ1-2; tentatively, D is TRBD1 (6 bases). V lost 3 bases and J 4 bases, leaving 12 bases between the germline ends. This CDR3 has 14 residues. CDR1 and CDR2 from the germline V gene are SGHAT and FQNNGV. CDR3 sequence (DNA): TGTGCCAGCAGCTTCGGGGGGCGCGGCTATGGCTACACCTTC. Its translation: CASSFGGRGYGYTF. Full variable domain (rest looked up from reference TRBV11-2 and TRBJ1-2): EAGVAQSPRYKIIEKRQSVAFWCNPISGHATLYWYQQILGQGPKLLIQFQNNGVVDDSQLPKDRFSAERLKGVDSTLKIQPAKLEDSAVYLCASSFGGRGYGYTFGSGTRLTVV.

DNA for the CDR3: TGTGCCAGCAGTCAGACAGGCACTGAAGCTTTCTTT. It is translated as CASSQTGTEAFF. The chain uses TRBV6-5 and TRBJ1-1; D possibly corresponds to TRBD1 (6 bases). V was pared by 5 bases and J by 4 bases, with 8 bases between. CDR3 length equals 12 residues. Germline CDR1 MNHEY, CDR2 SVGAGI.

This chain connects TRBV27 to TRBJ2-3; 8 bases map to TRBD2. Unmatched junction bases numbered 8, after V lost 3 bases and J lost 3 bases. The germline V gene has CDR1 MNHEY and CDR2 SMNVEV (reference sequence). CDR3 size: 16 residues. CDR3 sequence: CASSFEFSGETDTQYF. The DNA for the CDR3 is TGTGCCAGCAGTTTTGAATTTAGCGGGGAAACAGATACGCAGTATTTT.

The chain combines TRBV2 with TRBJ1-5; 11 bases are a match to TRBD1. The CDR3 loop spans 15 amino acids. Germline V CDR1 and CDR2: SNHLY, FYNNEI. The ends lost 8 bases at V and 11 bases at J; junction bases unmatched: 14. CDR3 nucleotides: TGTGCCAGCGCCGAAAGGACAGGGGGCGCCACGGCCCAGCATTTT. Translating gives CASAERTGGATAQHF.

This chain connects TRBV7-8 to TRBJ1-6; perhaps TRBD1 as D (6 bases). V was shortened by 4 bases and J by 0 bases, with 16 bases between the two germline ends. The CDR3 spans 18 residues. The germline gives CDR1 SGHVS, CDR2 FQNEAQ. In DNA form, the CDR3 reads TGTGCCAGCAGCTCAACAGGGTTGAGTCACTCCTATAATTCACCCCTCCACTTT. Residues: CASSSTGLSHSYNSPLHF.

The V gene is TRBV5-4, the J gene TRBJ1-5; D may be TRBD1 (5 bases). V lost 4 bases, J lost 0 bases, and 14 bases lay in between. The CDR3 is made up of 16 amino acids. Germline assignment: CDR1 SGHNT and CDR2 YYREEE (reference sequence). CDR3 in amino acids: CASSLRTGGSNQPQHF. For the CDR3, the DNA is TGTGCCAGCAGCCTGAGAACGGGGGGTAGCAATCAGCCCCAGCATTTT.

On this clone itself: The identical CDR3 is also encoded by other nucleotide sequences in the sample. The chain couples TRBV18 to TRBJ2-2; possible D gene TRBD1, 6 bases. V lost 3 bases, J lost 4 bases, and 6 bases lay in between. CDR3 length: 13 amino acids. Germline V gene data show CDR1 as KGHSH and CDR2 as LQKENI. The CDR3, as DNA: TGTGCCAGCTCACCGGACAGCACCGGGGAGCTGTTTTTT. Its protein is CASSPDSTGELFF.

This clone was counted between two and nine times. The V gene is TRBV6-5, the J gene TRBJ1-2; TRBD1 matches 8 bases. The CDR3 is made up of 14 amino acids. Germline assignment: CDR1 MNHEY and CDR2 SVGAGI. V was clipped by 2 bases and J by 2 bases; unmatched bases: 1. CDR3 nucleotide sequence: TGTGCCAGCAGTTACCGACAGGGGAACTATGGCTACACCTTC. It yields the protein CASSYRQGNYGYTF.

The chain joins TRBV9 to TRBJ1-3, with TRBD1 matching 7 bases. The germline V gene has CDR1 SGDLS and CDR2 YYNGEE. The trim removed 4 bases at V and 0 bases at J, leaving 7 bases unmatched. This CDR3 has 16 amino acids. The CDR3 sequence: CASSTNGDSSGNTIYF. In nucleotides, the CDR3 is TGTGCCAGCAGCACGAACGGGGACAGCTCTGGAAACACCATATATTTT.

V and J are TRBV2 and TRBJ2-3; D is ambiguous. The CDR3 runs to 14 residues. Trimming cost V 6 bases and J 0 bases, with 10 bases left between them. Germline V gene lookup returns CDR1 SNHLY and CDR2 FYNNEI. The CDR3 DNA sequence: TGTGCCAGCAGCGAGACAATCAGCACAGATACGCAGTATTTT. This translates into CASSETISTDTQYF.

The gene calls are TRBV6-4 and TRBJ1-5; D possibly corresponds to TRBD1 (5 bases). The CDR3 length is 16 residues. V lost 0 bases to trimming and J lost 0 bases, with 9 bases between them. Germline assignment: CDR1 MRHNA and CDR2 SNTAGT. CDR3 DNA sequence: TGTGCCAGCAGTGACTCGACAGCCTATAGCAATCAGCCCCAGCATTTT. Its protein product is CASSDSTAYSNQPQHF.

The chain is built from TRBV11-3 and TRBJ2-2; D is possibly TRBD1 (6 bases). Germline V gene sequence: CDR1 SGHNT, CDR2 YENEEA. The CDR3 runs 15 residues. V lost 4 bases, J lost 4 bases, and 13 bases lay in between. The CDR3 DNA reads TGTGCCAGCAGCTCAACAGGGAGTGTCACCGGGGAGCTGTTTTTT. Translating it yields CASSSTGSVTGELFF.

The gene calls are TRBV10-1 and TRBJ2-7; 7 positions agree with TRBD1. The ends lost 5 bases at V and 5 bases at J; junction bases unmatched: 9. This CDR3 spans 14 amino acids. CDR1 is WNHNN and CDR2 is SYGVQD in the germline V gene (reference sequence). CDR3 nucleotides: TGCGCCAGCAGTCAACAGGGGATCGGCGACGAGCAGTACTTC. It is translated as CASSQQGIGDEQYF.

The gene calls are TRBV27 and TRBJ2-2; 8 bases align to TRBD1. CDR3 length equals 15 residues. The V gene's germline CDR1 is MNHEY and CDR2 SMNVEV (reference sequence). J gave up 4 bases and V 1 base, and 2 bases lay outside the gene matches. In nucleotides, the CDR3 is TGTGCCAGCAGTTTATGGGACAGGAGCACCGGGGAGCTGTTTTTT. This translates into CASSLWDRSTGELFF.

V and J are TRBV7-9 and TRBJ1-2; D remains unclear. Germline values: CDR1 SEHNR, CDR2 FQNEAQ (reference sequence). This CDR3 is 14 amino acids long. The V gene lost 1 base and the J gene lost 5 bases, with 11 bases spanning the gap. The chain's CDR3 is CASSLGEARYGYTF. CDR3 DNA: TGTGCCAGCAGCTTAGGGGAGGCCAGATATGGCTACACCTTC.

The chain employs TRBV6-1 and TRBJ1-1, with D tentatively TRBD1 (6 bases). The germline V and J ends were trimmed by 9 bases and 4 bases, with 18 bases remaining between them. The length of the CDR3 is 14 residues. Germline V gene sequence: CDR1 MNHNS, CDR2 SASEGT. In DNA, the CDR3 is TGTGCCAGTCCGCGGGGGGGGGCCGTCACTGAAGCTTTCTTT. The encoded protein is CASPRGGAVTEAFF.